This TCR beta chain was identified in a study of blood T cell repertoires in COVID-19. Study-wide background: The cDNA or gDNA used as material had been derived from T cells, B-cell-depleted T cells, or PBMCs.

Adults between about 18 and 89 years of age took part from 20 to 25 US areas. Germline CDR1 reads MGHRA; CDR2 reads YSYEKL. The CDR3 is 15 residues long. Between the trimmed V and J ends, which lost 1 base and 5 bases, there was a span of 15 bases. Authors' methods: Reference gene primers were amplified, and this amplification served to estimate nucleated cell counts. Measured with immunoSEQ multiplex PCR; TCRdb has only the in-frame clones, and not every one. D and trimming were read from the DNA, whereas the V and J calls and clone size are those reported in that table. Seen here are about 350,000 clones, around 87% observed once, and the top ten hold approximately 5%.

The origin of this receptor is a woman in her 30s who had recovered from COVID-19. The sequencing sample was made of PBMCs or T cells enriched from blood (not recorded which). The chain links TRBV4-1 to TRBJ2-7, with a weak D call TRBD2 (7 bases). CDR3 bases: TGCGCCAGCAGCCAAGGTGGGGGGGGCCTGAACGAGCAGTACTTC. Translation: CASSQGGGGLNEQYF.